These 24 T cell receptor beta chains originate from one sample sequenced in a study of monozygotic twins with inflammatory bowel disease. TCRdb reprocessed the 5' RACE reads, with one entry per CDR3 protein and no DNA. The sample shows just over 300,000 distinct CDR3 sequences, and roughly 5.3% sits with its ten largest clones. The sample comprised blood. These receptors were taken from a human donor with ulcerative colitis or Crohn's disease, or a healthy co-twin of an affected twin (not recorded which).

This chain links TRBV6-5 with TRBJ2-1; TCRdb calls TRBD1, which cannot be checked without DNA. CDR3 length equals 12 residues. Germline V gene lookup returns CDR1 MNHEY and CDR2 SVGAGI. CDR3 protein: CASSRTGFEQFF.

The J gene is TRBJ2-3, the V gene TRBV18; the D call of TRBD2 rests on TCRdb alone, since no DNA is present to check it. The CDR3 has 15 residues. CDR1 is KGHSH, CDR2 LQKENI, per germline. The CDR3 sequence: CASSPDQLAVDTQYF.

This chain joins TRBV29-1 and TRBJ1-2; TCRdb returns TRBD1, unconfirmable since there is no DNA. CDR1 and CDR2 from the germline V gene are SQVTM and ANQGSEA. The CDR3 runs to 13 residues. This CDR3 reads CSVARTGGIGYTF.

The V gene is TRBV12-3 or TRBV12-4, the J gene TRBJ1-6. CDR3 length: 16 amino acids. The CDR3 region is CASSLGTTLILPPLHF.

This chain joins TRBV5-1 and TRBJ2-3. CDR3 size: 13 residues. Looked up from germline, CDR1 is SGHRS and CDR2 is YFSETQ. This chain's CDR3 is CASSLTMGDTQYF. The whole variable domain, filled in from reference TRBV5-1 and TRBJ2-3, reads KAGVTQTPRYLIKTRGQQVTLSCSPISGHRSVSWYQQTPGQGLQFLFEYFSETQRNKGNFPGRFSGRQFSNSRSEMNVSTLELGDSALYLCASSLTMGDTQYFGPGTRLTVL.

The chain links TRBV18 to TRBJ1-1. Germline V gives CDR1 KGHSH, CDR2 LQKENI. This CDR3 comprises 15 residues. CDR3 protein: CASSDVAGGNTEAFF.

J is TRBJ2-1 and V is TRBV20-1. The germline V gene has CDR1 DFQATT and CDR2 SNEGSKA (reference sequence). This CDR3 spans 12 amino acids. CDR3 residues: CSADLAYNEQFF.

CDR3 region: CASSQALRTARSYNEQFF. V gene TRBV3-1 combines with J gene TRBJ2-1; as DNA is missing, the TRBD2 call by TCRdb cannot be tested. CDR1 is LGHDT and CDR2 is YNNKEL in the germline V gene (reference sequence). The CDR3 has 18 amino acids.

This chain uses TRBV20-1 with TRBJ2-2. The CDR3 spans 14 residues. CDR1 and CDR2 from the germline V gene are DFQATT and SNEGSKA (reference sequence). This chain's CDR3 is CSARRGTNTGELFF.

The rearrangement joins TRBV6-2 or TRBV6-3 to TRBJ1-5. The CDR3 contains 14 residues. The germline CDR1 and CDR2 sequences are MNHEY and SVGEGT. The CDR3 protein is CASSRGAQVQPQHF.

This chain joins TRBV19 and TRBJ1-5; the TCRdb D gene call, TRBD1, has no DNA to confirm it. CDR1 is LNHDA and CDR2 is SQIVND in the germline V gene (reference sequence). This CDR3 has 14 residues. The CDR3 loop is CASSTQNSGQPQHF.

This rearrangement joins TRBV3-1 to TRBJ1-1. CDR1 and CDR2 from the germline V gene are LGHDT and YNNKEL (reference sequence). This CDR3 has 13 amino acids. CDR3 loop: CASVRSDNTEAFF.

The rearrangement links TRBV7-6 to TRBJ2-6; the D call from TCRdb, TRBD1, cannot be confirmed without DNA. CDR1 and CDR2 from the germline V gene are SGHVS and FNYEAQ. The CDR3 totals 18 residues. The CDR3: CASSLDRDESSGANVLTF.

The rearrangement links TRBV12-3 or TRBV12-4 to TRBJ2-5. The CDR3 has 13 residues. CDR3 protein: CASSSPVQGTQYF.

The chain links TRBV5-8 to TRBJ2-4; as DNA is missing, the TRBD1 call by TCRdb cannot be tested. The germline V gene encodes CDR1 SGHTS and CDR2 YDEGEE. This CDR3 is 12 amino acids long. The CDR3 loop reads CASSLQGRIQYF. Full variable domain (missing parts from reference TRBV5-8 and TRBJ2-4): EAGVTQSPTHLIKTRGQQATLRCSPISGHTSVYWYQQALGLGLQFLLWYDEGEERNRGNFPPRFSGRQFPNYSSELNVNALELEDSALYLCASSLQGRIQYFGAGTRLSVL.

This chain uses TRBV7-2 with TRBJ1-2; without DNA, the TCRdb call of TRBD1 cannot be checked. Germline values: CDR1 SGHTA, CDR2 FQGNSA. The CDR3 contains 11 residues. The CDR3 protein is CASRDRHGYTF.

This chain connects TRBV7-9 to TRBJ1-1; TCRdb's D call of TRBD1 is untestable without DNA. Germline assignment: CDR1 SEHNR and CDR2 FQNEAQ (reference sequence). CDR3 length: 12 amino acids. CDR3 residues: CASSHQGTEAFF.

This chain joins TRBV2 and TRBJ2-7; as DNA is missing, the TRBD2 call by TCRdb cannot be tested. CDR3 length equals 15 residues. The germline CDR1 and CDR2 sequences are SNHLY and FYNNEI. The CDR3 sequence is CASTLSQRSSYEQYF.

CDR3 protein: CSARLSGGGKTQYF. The V and J genes are TRBV20-1 and TRBJ2-5; TCRdb proposes TRBD1, but this gene call is untestable without DNA. The CDR3 is made up of 14 amino acids. Germline CDR1 reads DFQATT; CDR2 reads SNEGSKA (reference sequence).

The genes are TRBV4-3 and TRBJ1-2. CDR1 is LGHNA and CDR2 is YSLEER in the germline V gene. This CDR3 has 12 amino acids. CDR3 residues: CASSQGHYGYTF.

The CDR3 here is CASSYQGGTQETQYF. The V and J genes are TRBV12-3 or TRBV12-4 and TRBJ2-5; TCRdb gives TRBD1 as the D gene, but with no DNA this cannot be confirmed. The CDR3 has 15 residues.

The gene calls are TRBV10-3 and TRBJ2-2; absent DNA, TCRdb's TRBD2 call cannot be checked. Germline V gene data show CDR1 as ENHRY and CDR2 as SYGVKD. The CDR3 consists of 16 residues. The CDR3 region is CAISGGGLADTGELFF.

The rearrangement joins TRBV7-2 to TRBJ2-7; the TRBD1 assignment by TCRdb is unverifiable without DNA. Germline lookup yields CDR1 SGHTA and CDR2 FQGNSA. The CDR3 consists of 15 residues. This CDR3 reads CASSLVRTGIYEQYF.

The chain links TRBV5-1 to TRBJ2-3. The CDR3 contains 14 residues. CDR1 and CDR2 (germline): SGHRS, YFSETQ. CDR3 amino acids: CASSLVSGPDTQYF. The full variable domain, rest sourced from reference TRBV5-1 and TRBJ2-3, is KAGVTQTPRYLIKTRGQQVTLSCSPISGHRSVSWYQQTPGQGLQFLFEYFSETQRNKGNFPGRFSGRQFSNSRSEMNVSTLELGDSALYLCASSLVSGPDTQYFGPGTRLTVL.